The present entry profiles one T cell receptor (beta chain) with its context. This clonotype appeared many times. It lacks a known antigen. Per-base quality was not reported, and no clone a single base away is much larger than it. The data were obtained in a study of response to subunit inactivated influenza vaccine (dated by TCRdb to the late 2010s). Background for the entire study: The study used deep quantitative T cell receptor repertoire profiling to track responses to a trivalent subunit inactivated influenza vaccine. On the study overall, not on this receptor specifically: It was suggested by the authors that each seasonal influenza vaccination may recruit only a limited number of new T cells.

Based on the germline V gene, the CDR1 and CDR2 sequences are SGHRS and YFSETQ. The CDR3 holds 14 amino acids from the cysteine to the phenylalanine. Here the CDR3 DNA is all that survives: 42 bases in frame from base 1. V gives up 4 bases and J gives up 0 bases, and the segment between their germline ends measures 10 bases. The protocol used for the library was RT-PCR. Sequencing relied on an Illumina HiSeq 2500. TCRdb reprocessed the public reads (quality trimming at Q25 with fastp, clone calling with MiXCR) and kept in-frame beta chains. Each entry is one CDR3 protein sequence, shown with its most common DNA and genes. This sample has about 650,000 distinct CDR3 sequences in its table, and 11% to 15% of those were observed once. The ten top clones hold about 7.6% of the sample.

The sequence was collected from a man between 45 and 60 years old who received an inactivated influenza vaccine. Donor details come from another sample of the same person, matched by shared clones. The material was PBMCs from blood, obtained approximately 15 days before vaccination. Recombination connected TRBV5-1 to TRBJ1-1; no confident D gene assignment can be made. The sequence in DNA is TGCGCCAGCAGCACGGACGGACTGAACACTGAAGCTTTCTTT. Its protein is CASSTDGLNTEAFF.